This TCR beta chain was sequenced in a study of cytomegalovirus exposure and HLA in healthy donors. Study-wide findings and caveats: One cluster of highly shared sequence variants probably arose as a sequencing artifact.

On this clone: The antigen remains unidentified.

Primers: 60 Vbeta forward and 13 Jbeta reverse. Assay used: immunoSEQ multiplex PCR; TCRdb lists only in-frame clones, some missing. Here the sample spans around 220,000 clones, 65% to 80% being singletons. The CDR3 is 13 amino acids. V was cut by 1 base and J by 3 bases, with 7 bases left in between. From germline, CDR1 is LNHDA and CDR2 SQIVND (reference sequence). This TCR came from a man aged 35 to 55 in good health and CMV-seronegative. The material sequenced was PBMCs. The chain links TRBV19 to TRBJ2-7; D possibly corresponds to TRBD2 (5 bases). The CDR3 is CASSIGEGYEQYF. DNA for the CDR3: TGTGCCAGTAGTATAGGAGAGGGCTACGAGCAGTACTTC.